Listed here are 20 T cell receptor beta chains from one sample, sequenced in a study of cytomegalovirus exposure and HLA in healthy donors. The PCR ran on 60 Vbeta and 13 Jbeta primers. The table came from immunoSEQ multiplex PCR; TCRdb's copy has only in-frame clones and leaves some out. The table lists roughly 80,000 clones, 63% of them singletons. Sequencing was carried out using PBMCs. Receptor source: a man younger than 45 in good health and CMV-seropositive.

The chain joins TRBV2 to TRBJ2-1, with D unclear. CDR3 length: 11 amino acids. Germline V gene lookup returns CDR1 SNHLY and CDR2 FYNNEI. Deletions cut 7 bases from V and 7 bases from J, with 8 bases between. CDR3 in amino acids: CASNLRNEQFF. The CDR3 DNA reads TGTGCCAGCAATTTGCGGAATGAGCAGTTCTTC.

This clone was seen only a few times. The gene calls are TRBV6-4 and TRBJ2-1; 11 nucleotides agree with TRBD1. V lost 2 bases to trimming and J lost 6 bases; unmatched junction nucleotides: 0. Germline V gene sequence: CDR1 MRHNA, CDR2 SNTAGT. The CDR3 extends over 14 amino acids. CDR3 region: CASSDGTGGNEQFF. The CDR3 nucleotides are TGTGCCAGCAGTGACGGGACAGGGGGCAATGAGCAGTTCTTC.

The chain is built from TRBV5-4 and TRBJ2-2; 11 bases match TRBD2. CDR1 and CDR2 (germline): SGHNT, YYREEE (reference sequence). CDR3 length equals 12 residues. CDR3 bases: TGTGCTGTAGCGGGAGGGTTCGGGGAGCTGTTTTTT. Protein product: CAVAGGFGELFF.

A few counts support this clone. The CDR3 here is CASSARQTQLDNEQFF. CDR3 bases: TGTGCCAGCAGCGCACGACAGACCCAACTGGACAATGAGCAGTTCTTC. The genes are TRBV9 and TRBJ2-1; D possibly corresponds to TRBD1 (5 bases). The CDR3 loop spans 16 amino acids. Germline V gene sequence: CDR1 SGDLS, CDR2 YYNGEE. Trimming took 3 bases from V and 5 from J, leaving 18 bases between them.

The sample holds one count of this clone. J is TRBJ2-7 and V is TRBV25-1, with D possibly being TRBD1 (6 bases). CDR1 and CDR2 from the germline V gene are MGHDK and SYGVNS. V lost 1 base to trimming and J lost 3 bases, with 13 bases between them. The CDR3 loop spans 15 amino acids. The CDR3 sequence: CASSEFSGDGYEQYF. The CDR3 DNA reads TGTGCCAGCAGTGAATTCTCAGGGGATGGCTACGAGCAGTACTTC.

This clone was seen more than once but under ten times. This sequence joins TRBV19 and TRBJ2-3, with 15 bases matching TRBD2. The length of the CDR3 is 16 residues. J gave up 1 base and V 7 bases, and 3 bases lay outside the gene matches. Germline V gene lookup returns CDR1 LNHDA and CDR2 SQIVND (reference sequence). DNA of the CDR3: TGTGCCAGTATGGGACTAGCGGGGGGCGGCACAGATACGCAGTATTTT. Translated, it gives CASMGLAGGGTDTQYF. Combining the CDR3 with reference TRBV19 and TRBJ2-3 gives the whole variable domain DGGITQSPKYLFRKEGQNVTLSCEQNLNHDAMYWYRQDPGQGLRLIYYSQIVNDFQKGDIAEGYSVSREKKESFPLTVTSAQKNPTAFYLCASMGLAGGGTDTQYFGPGTRLTVL.

The chain combines TRBV6-1 with TRBJ1-1, with 9 bases identical to TRBD1. CDR3 length: 15 residues. V was pared by 4 bases and J by 4 bases, with 7 bases of the junction left unmatched. In germline, CDR1 is MNHNS, CDR2 SASEGT. The CDR3 reads CASSVVQGAGTEAFF. The CDR3 nucleotides read TGTGCCAGCAGTGTTGTACAGGGGGCGGGCACTGAAGCTTTCTTT.

This chain links TRBV5-1 with TRBJ2-7, with TRBD1 matching 9 bases. The CDR3 is made up of 14 amino acids. V was clipped by 3 bases and J by 7 bases; unmatched bases: 8. The germline V gene has CDR1 SGHRS and CDR2 YFSETQ. This CDR3 reads CASSSGTGTPEQYF. In DNA form, the CDR3 reads TGCGCCAGCAGCTCCGGGACAGGGACTCCTGAGCAGTACTTC.

J is TRBJ2-1 and V is TRBV12-5; D unresolved. Trimming cost V 5 bases and J 8 bases, with 10 bases left between them. The CDR3 is 12 residues long. Germline V CDR1 and CDR2: LGHNT, FRNRAP. This CDR3 is CASGPVRDEQFF. The CDR3 DNA sequence: TGTGCTAGTGGTCCCGTTCGTGATGAGCAGTTCTTC.

The rearrangement links TRBV10-2 to TRBJ2-3, with TRBD1 matching over 8 bases. Germline V gene data show CDR1 as WSHSY and CDR2 as SAAADI. The CDR3 spans 16 residues. J gave up 3 bases and V 3 bases, and 8 bases lay outside the gene matches. CDR3 bases: TGCGCCAGCAGTGACTTGACAGGGGTTGGGACAGATACGCAGTATTTT. This codes for CASSDLTGVGTDTQYF.

The gene calls are TRBV2 and TRBJ1-3, with TRBD1 as a possible D gene (6 bases). This CDR3 is built from 13 residues. Germline-derived CDR1 and CDR2 are SNHLY and FYNNEI. V was shortened by 6 bases and J by 2 bases, with 8 bases between the two germline ends. CDR3 sequence reads: CASSWTAGNTIYF. DNA of the CDR3: TGTGCCAGCAGCTGGACAGCTGGAAACACCATATATTTT.

J is TRBJ2-7 and V is TRBV23-1; D ambiguous. TRBV23-1 carries the ORF label, with uncertain function. Trimming stripped 3 bases from V and 11 bases from J, with 17 bases between. CDR3 length: 13 amino acids. CDR3 region: CASSHFPSRKKYF. CDR3 DNA: TGCGCCAGCAGTCATTTCCCGAGTCGAAAGAAGTACTTC.

The gene calls are TRBV18 and TRBJ2-2, with a possible D match to TRBD1 (6 bases). V shed 5 bases and J shed 6 bases, with 22 bases lying between them. The V gene's germline CDR1 is KGHSH and CDR2 LQKENI. This CDR3 is built from 17 residues. The CDR3 region is CASSFRTVGGAPGELFF. CDR3 DNA sequence: TGTGCCAGCTCATTCCGGACAGTTGGGGGCGCCCCCGGGGAGCTGTTTTTT.

The CDR3 bases are TGTGCCAGCAGTACAGGGCCGGGAAACACCATATATTTT. Translating it yields CASSTGPGNTIYF. The chain joins TRBV7-3 to TRBJ1-3, with TRBD1 as a possible D gene (6 bases). Looked up from germline, CDR1 is SGHTA and CDR2 is FQGTGA. There are 13 residues in the CDR3. V lost 6 bases, J lost 4 bases, and 10 bases lay in between.

The genes are TRBV14 and TRBJ2-3; 8 nucleotides match TRBD1. This CDR3 is built from 15 residues. Germline V gives CDR1 SGHDN, CDR2 FVKESK. The V and J ends lost 5 bases and 6 bases, in that order; junction bases with no gene match: 10. In nucleotides, the CDR3 is TGTGCCAGCAGCTCCCAGGGGGCGCCGTGGGATACGCAGTATTTT. Protein product: CASSSQGAPWDTQYF.

J is TRBJ2-2 and V is TRBV11-2, with 7 bases matching TRBD1. Germline CDR1 SGHAT, CDR2 FQNNGV. The V gene end was trimmed by 5 bases and the J gene end by 3 bases; junction bases not matched to a gene: 18. The CDR3 sequence is 19 residues long. CDR3 nucleotides: TGTGCCAGCAGCCCCCGCTACAGGGGAAAACTTGGAGACACCGGGGAGCTGTTTTTT. Translation: CASSPRYRGKLGDTGELFF.

J is TRBJ1-5 and V is TRBV19, with D perhaps matching TRBD1 (6 bases). Germline V gene sequence: CDR1 LNHDA, CDR2 SQIVND (reference sequence). Trimming stripped 4 bases from V and 6 bases from J, with 16 bases between. This CDR3 spans 15 amino acids. The chain's CDR3 is CASSTWAGVFQPQHF. CDR3 bases: TGTGCCAGTAGTACTTGGGCAGGGGTCTTTCAGCCCCAGCATTTT.

This chain links TRBV29-1 with TRBJ1-2; D is possibly TRBD1 (5 bases). Between the trimmed V and J ends, which lost 0 bases and 7 bases, there was a span of 12 bases. CDR1 and CDR2 (germline): SQVTM, ANQGSEA. This CDR3 has 13 residues. The DNA of the CDR3 is TGCAGCGTTGAAGATCGGGGGAGGGGTGGCTACACCTTC. It is translated as CSVEDRGRGGYTF.

The V call is TRBV7-9, the J call TRBJ2-7, with 9 bases matching TRBD1. The V gene end was trimmed by 0 bases and the J gene end by 6 bases; junction bases not matched to a gene: 3. Germline V gene lookup returns CDR1 SEHNR and CDR2 FQNEAQ (reference sequence). The CDR3 sequence is 14 residues long. DNA for the CDR3: TGTGCCAGCAGCTTAGCTTCGACAGGGGGCGAGCAGTACTTC. Amino acid sequence: CASSLASTGGEQYF.

The chain carries TRBV5-1 and TRBJ2-5, with D possibly matching TRBD2 (5 bases). CDR3 length equals 14 residues. Trimming cost V 0 bases and J 1 base, with 7 bases left between them. CDR1 SGHRS and CDR2 YFSETQ come from the germline V gene. The CDR3: CASSLGAGQETQYF. The CDR3 DNA follows: TGCGCCAGCAGCTTGGGGGCGGGCCAAGAGACCCAGTACTTC.